This T cell receptor beta chain is from a study of shared clonotypes between healthy human individuals. Overall study results and limits: As a rule, naive subsets had a larger estimated richness than memory subsets. A handful of donors showed sharing of approximately 4.7% of naive CD4 clonotypes.

This CDR3 contains 15 residues. From germline, CDR1 is SGHRS and CDR2 YFSETQ. Trimming shortened V by 4 bases and J by 1 base, and 11 bases separated the two germline ends. Note on this clone: Its antigen is undetermined. In the same sample, other DNA sequences code for this CDR3.

TCRdb keeps only in-frame clones here, not all; method: immunoSEQ multiplex PCR. Among around 1.1 million clones listed, approximately 77% were seen once. The clonotype was recovered from a man between 18 and 29 years old in good health. Some clones in this sample may be carry-over from other donors' samples. V is TRBV5-1 and J is TRBJ2-2; D call uncertain. The sequenced material came from memory CD4+ T cells from PBMCs. The subset denotes: CD45RA-negative fraction. DNA for the CDR3: TGCGCCAGCAGCCTCGGAACAGTGAACACCGGGGAGCTGTTTTTT. Translation gives CASSLGTVNTGELFF.